The next 20 T cell receptor beta chains were all read from a single sample in a study of blood T cell repertoires in COVID-19. Sequencing used immunoSEQ multiplex PCR; TCRdb keeps in-frame clones, though not all of them. The data hold 50,000 or so clones, with around 87% observed a single time. Material for sequencing was peripheral blood. The receptors stem from a man in his forties or fifties with active COVID-19.

A word on this clone: Other DNA variants within this sample encode the same CDR3. The V call is TRBV5-1, the J call TRBJ2-7, with 11 bases matching TRBD1. CDR1 SGHRS and CDR2 YFSETQ come from the germline V gene. V was pared by 4 bases and J by 3 bases, with 3 bases of the junction left unmatched. The CDR3 is 14 amino acids. CDR3 sequence: CASSLGTGGYEQYF. CDR3 nucleotide sequence: TGCGCCAGCAGCCTAGGGACAGGGGGCTACGAGCAGTACTTC.

The chain links TRBV7-9 to TRBJ2-2; 7 bases align to TRBD1. Unmatched junction bases numbered 4, after V lost 3 bases and J lost 0 bases. Germline CDR1 is SEHNR and CDR2 is FQNEAQ (reference sequence). The CDR3 is 16 residues long. CDR3: CASSFRQGPNTGELFF. DNA for the CDR3: TGTGCCAGCAGCTTCCGACAGGGCCCGAACACCGGGGAGCTGTTTTTT.

CDR3 in DNA: TGTGCCAGCAGTGAGACAGGTCGATTAGGGCCAGATACGCAGTATTTT. This sequence encodes CASSETGRLGPDTQYF. The V and J genes are TRBV2 and TRBJ2-3; D possibly corresponds to TRBD1 (6 bases). V lost 3 bases and J lost 4, with 17 bases in between. Germline CDR1 reads SNHLY; CDR2 reads FYNNEI. The CDR3 has 16 amino acids. The variable domain in full, with the rest retrieved from reference TRBV2 and TRBJ2-3, is EPEVTQTPSHQVTQMGQEVILRCVPISNHLYFYWYRQILGQKVEFLVSFYNNEISEKSEIFDDQFSVERPDGSNFTLKIRSTKLEDSAMYFCASSETGRLGPDTQYFGPGTRLTVL.

This clone was detected only once. Here the CDR3 DNA reads TGTGCCAGCAGCGCCCACCCCGCAGAGACCGGGAGCTACGAGCAGTACTTC. Encoded protein: CASSAHPAETGSYEQYF. The chain is built from TRBV9 and TRBJ2-7; a possible D gene is TRBD2 (6 bases). This CDR3 is built from 17 residues. V lost 3 bases, J lost 3 bases, and 22 bases lay in between. Germline-derived CDR1 and CDR2 are SGDLS and YYNGEE.

This clone was counted a single time. This chain links TRBV16 with TRBJ2-1; D call uncertain. The CDR3 has 16 amino acids. CDR1 is KGHSY and CDR2 is FQNENV in the germline V gene. V lost 0 bases and J 0 bases, leaving 9 bases between the germline ends. The CDR3 reads CASSQSAGSSYNEQFF. The CDR3 DNA sequence: TGTGCCAGCAGCCAATCCGCCGGTAGCTCCTACAATGAGCAGTTCTTC. Supplemented by reference TRBV16 and TRBJ2-1, the full variable domain reads GEEVAQTPKHLVRGEGQKAKLYCAPIKGHSYVFWYQQVLKNEFKFLISFQNENVFDETGMPKERFSAKCLPNSPCSLEIQATKLEDSAVYFCASSQSAGSSYNEQFFGPGTRLTVL.

The rearrangement joins TRBV19 to TRBJ1-2; a possible D gene is TRBD1 (5 bases). From germline, CDR1 is LNHDA and CDR2 SQIVND (reference sequence). The CDR3 is made up of 13 amino acids. V was clipped by 1 base and J by 8 bases, with 11 bases between them. The CDR3 loop is CASSIGRATGYTF. The CDR3 DNA follows: TGTGCCAGTAGTATAGGCAGGGCCACGGGCTACACCTTC.

The table lists this clone with a few counts. The chain couples TRBV5-5 to TRBJ2-4, with TRBD2 as a possible D gene (5 bases). The CDR3 totals 14 residues. Trimming took 0 bases from V and 7 from J, leaving 11 bases between them. The germline V gene has CDR1 SGHKS and CDR2 YYEKEE (reference sequence). CDR3 nucleotides: TGTGCCAGCAGCTTGGTAGGAGGAAAGAACATTCAGTACTTC. This sequence encodes CASSLVGGKNIQYF.

This chain connects TRBV7-8 to TRBJ2-1; 10 nucleotides match TRBD2. Germline V lookup: CDR1 SGHVS, CDR2 FQNEAQ. Germline trimming cut 5 bases from V and 0 bases from J; bases unmatched to any gene: 7. The CDR3 contains 17 residues. The CDR3 here is CASSQGTSASSYNEQFF. The CDR3 DNA follows: TGTGCCAGCAGCCAAGGGACTAGCGCCAGCTCCTACAATGAGCAGTTCTTC.

The chain carries TRBV6-2 or TRBV6-3 and TRBJ2-1; the D is unclear. Germline assignment: CDR1 MNHEY and CDR2 SVGEGT. Deletions cut 6 bases from V and 7 bases from J, with 10 bases between. This CDR3 contains 12 residues. The CDR3 spells CASSLTGNEQFF. In DNA, the CDR3 is TGTGCCAGCAGCCTGACTGGAAATGAGCAGTTCTTC.

The chain joins TRBV7-8 to TRBJ1-5; 8 bases are a match to TRBD1. Trimming took 5 bases from V and 1 from J; bases not matched to a gene: 7. This CDR3 is built from 16 residues. Germline lookup yields CDR1 SGHVS and CDR2 FQNEAQ. The CDR3 DNA reads TGTGCCAGCAGCCCCCAGGGGGCAAGAAGCAATCAGCCCCAGCATTTT. Its translation is CASSPQGARSNQPQHF.

The rearrangement uses TRBV6-1 and TRBJ2-5, with D possibly TRBD2 on 6 matching bases. Germline V gives CDR1 MNHNS, CDR2 SASEGT. The CDR3 extends over 14 amino acids. V was shortened by 5 bases and J by 5 bases, with 15 bases between the two germline ends. The CDR3 DNA reads as TGTGCCAGCAGTCCGAGATCGGGGAGGGAGACCCAGTACTTC. It encodes CASSPRSGRETQYF.

This chain links TRBV7-2 with TRBJ1-4; the D gene is possibly TRBD1 (5 bases). V was clipped by 0 bases and J by 5 bases, with 13 bases between them. Germline-derived CDR1 and CDR2 are SGHTA and FQGNSA. The CDR3 totals 16 residues. CDR3 nucleotide sequence: TGTGCCAGCAGCTTAGCGCTTGGGGCGGGGAATGAAAAACTGTTTTTT. Translated, it gives CASSLALGAGNEKLFF.

This chain's CDR3 is CASSVDRATLNTEAFF. Written as DNA, the CDR3 is TGCGCCAGCAGCGTGGACAGGGCTACCCTGAACACTGAAGCTTTCTTT. V and J are TRBV5-1 and TRBJ1-1, with TRBD1 identical over 8 bases. CDR3 size: 16 residues. V was clipped by 4 bases and J by 0 bases; unmatched bases: 8. Germline CDR1 and CDR2: SGHRS and YFSETQ.

This clone showed up just a few times. The gene calls are TRBV5-6 and TRBJ1-1; D unclear. This CDR3 region has 14 residues. Trimming cost V 0 bases and J 4 bases, with 10 bases left between them. Looked up from germline, CDR1 is SGHDT and CDR2 is YYEEEE. The CDR3 protein is CASSLGFRSTEAFF. CDR3 DNA: TGTGCCAGCAGCTTGGGATTCAGATCCACTGAAGCTTTCTTT. Looking up the rest from reference TRBV5-6 and TRBJ1-1 gives the full variable domain: DAGVTQSPTHLIKTRGQQVTLRCSPKSGHDTVSWYQQALGQGPQFIFQYYEEEERQRGNFPDRFSGHQFPNYSSELNVNALLLGDSALYLCASSLGFRSTEAFFGQGTRLTVV.

The chain couples TRBV25-1 to TRBJ1-6, with D maybe TRBD1 (6 bases). The V gene's germline CDR1 is MGHDK and CDR2 SYGVNS. This CDR3 contains 14 residues. V was clipped by 4 bases and J by 11 bases, with 15 bases between them. Written as DNA, the CDR3 is TGTGCCAGCAGTGTCCGGACAGATTTGGCACCCCTCCACTTT. It is translated as CASSVRTDLAPLHF.

The gene calls are TRBV3-1 (or the pseudogene TRBV3-2) and TRBJ2-3, with TRBD2 matching over 9 bases. Germline assignment: CDR1 LGHDT and CDR2 YNNKEL (reference sequence). CDR3 length equals 20 residues. Germline trimming cut 5 bases from V and 0 bases from J; bases unmatched to any gene: 18. In nucleotides, the CDR3 is TGTGCCAGCAGCTCCTCCGCAGTAGGGCGGGGGGGCCTTAGCACAGATACGCAGTATTTT. As protein: CASSSSAVGRGGLSTDTQYF.

This clone was seen only a few times. The CDR3 DNA reads as TGTGCCAGTAGTCCCGAAGGCCGGGTCCCCGGCTACACCTTC. Translation: CASSPEGRVPGYTF. This chain joins TRBV19 and TRBJ1-2; no definite D call. There are 14 residues in the CDR3. Trimming removed 5 bases at V and 8 bases at J, with 18 bases between. Germline CDR1 LNHDA, CDR2 SQIVND (reference sequence).

V usage is TRBV7-2 and J usage is TRBJ2-1; 10 bases are a match to TRBD1. V shed 3 bases, J shed 6 bases, and the junction held 5 bases outside the gene matches. The CDR3 extends over 15 amino acids. The germline V gene has CDR1 SGHTA and CDR2 FQGNSA. The CDR3 DNA is TGTGCCAGCAGCTTTCTGGGACAGGGGTTCAATGAGCAGTTCTTC. The encoded protein is CASSFLGQGFNEQFF. Based on the CDR3 plus reference TRBV7-2 and TRBJ2-1, the full variable domain is GAGVSQSPSNKVTEKGKDVELRCDPISGHTALYWYRQSLGQGLEFLIYFQGNSAPDKSGLPSDRFSAERTGGSVSTLTIQRTQQEDSAVYLCASSFLGQGFNEQFFGPGTRLTVL.

The chain couples TRBV5-4 to TRBJ1-4; D is possibly TRBD1 (5 bases). This CDR3 region has 15 residues. Germline V gene sequence: CDR1 SGHNT, CDR2 YYREEE (reference sequence). Trimming pared 4 bases from V and 0 bases from J, leaving 10 bases between. The CDR3 DNA reads TGTGCCAGCAGCCTAGGAGGGGCAACTAATGAAAAACTGTTTTTT. This gives the protein CASSLGGATNEKLFF.

The chain employs TRBV29-1 and TRBJ2-1; 15 bases agree with TRBD2. V dropped 5 bases and J dropped 0; count of bases not matched to a gene: 5. The CDR3 sequence is 17 residues long. CDR1 is SQVTM and CDR2 is ANQGSEA in the germline V gene. The CDR3 DNA follows: TGCAGCGTTACGGGACTAGCGGGGGGTAGCTCCTACAATGAGCAGTTCTTC. Its protein product is CSVTGLAGGSSYNEQFF.